The rows below give T cell receptor beta chains drawn from one sample of a study of beta chain features in type 1 diabetes. TCRdb's copy holds only in-frame clones and misses some; the assay was immunoSEQ multiplex PCR. The data hold 300,000 or so clones, with 6.5% to 10% observed a single time. The sample comprised central memory CD4+ T cells from blood. Receptors originate from a woman younger than 35 in good health. Each CDR3 is given with its conserved first and last residue. A D gene is named only where the DNA matches it firmly. Clone size is stated in some rows and not others, as once, few, many or a class when expanded.

. . TRBJ2-3 TRBV20-1 CSASKDTQYF TGCAGTGCTAGCAAAGATACGCAGTATTTT
TRBD1 . TRBJ1-1 TRBV18 CASSERTGGTEAFF TGTGCCAGCTCGGAACGGACAGGGGGCACTGAAGCTTTCTTT
. . TRBJ2-7 TRBV19 CASSTGHEQYF TGTGCCAGTAGTACGGGCCACGAGCAGTACTTC
TRBD2 few TRBJ2-7 TRBV9 CASSVGQTSGSYEQYF TGTGCCAGCAGCGTAGGCCAGACTAGCGGCTCCTACGAGCAGTACTTC
. few TRBJ2-1 TRBV6-5 CASSDSNNEQFF TGTGCCAGCAGTGACTCTAACAATGAGCAGTTCTTC
. . TRBJ1-5 TRBV21-1 CASSKVWGAHQPQHF TGTGCCAGCAGCAAAGTGTGGGGGGCCCATCAGCCCCAGCATTTT
. . TRBJ1-1 TRBV2 CASSEQGVTEAFF TGTGCCAGCAGTGAGCAGGGTGTCACTGAAGCTTTCTTT
. . TRBJ2-7 TRBV7-3 CASSLHHSYEQYF TGTGCCAGCAGCTTACACCACTCCTACGAGCAGTACTTC
TRBD1 . TRBJ2-7 TRBV9 CASSSDRYEQYF TGTGCCAGCAGTTCGGACAGGTACGAGCAGTACTTC
TRBD2 few TRBJ2-2 TRBV7-6 CASSPLRGENTGELFF TGTGCCAGCAGCCCGCTGCGGGGGGAGAACACCGGGGAGCTGTTTTTT
. few TRBJ2-7 TRBV29-1 CSVIVTGHPPYEQYF TGCAGCGTCATCGTCACAGGCCACCCACCCTACGAGCAGTACTTC
. few TRBJ1-2 TRBV28 CASSHPEQGLVGYTF TGTGCCAGCAGCCATCCGGAGCAGGGACTTGTTGGCTACACCTTC
TRBD2 . TRBJ2-1 TRBV4-3 CASSQGLAEPSRFF TGCGCCAGCAGCCAGGGACTAGCGGAACCCAGTCGGTTCTTC
TRBD2 . TRBJ2-3 TRBV2 CASSEASGTHTQYF TGTGCCAGCAGTGAGGCTAGCGGGACCCATACGCAGTATTTT
TRBD1 few TRBJ2-6 TRBV19 CASRTGSTGANVLTF TGTGCCAGCCGGACAGGGTCTACGGGGGCCAACGTCCTGACTTTC
TRBD1 few TRBJ2-2 TRBV19 CASSITGVNTGELFF TGTGCCAGTAGTATAACAGGGGTAAACACCGGGGAGCTGTTTTTT
TRBD2 . TRBJ2-5 TRBV7-6 CASSRITGLAAETQYF TGTGCCAGCAGCCGGATCACTGGACTAGCGGCAGAGACCCAGTACTTC
TRBD2 . TRBJ2-1 TRBV7-2 CASSSPGGRAYNEQFF TGTGCCAGCAGCTCCCCTGGCGGGAGGGCCTACAATGAGCAGTTCTTC
. . TRBJ2-7 TRBV28 CASFGRLEGEQYF TGTGCCAGCTTTGGGCGGTTGGAGGGTGAGCAGTACTTC
TRBD2 . TRBJ2-2 TRBV7-7 CASSREATGELFF TGTGCTAGCAGCCGGGAGGCCACCGGGGAGCTGTTTTTT
TRBD1 many TRBJ1-1 TRBV29-1 CSSTGVDLRTEAFF TGCAGCTCTACAGGGGTTGATCTTCGCACTGAAGCTTTCTTT
TRBD2 few TRBJ2-3 TRBV5-4 CASSTTSGNTDTQYF TGTGCCAGCAGCACGACTAGCGGGAACACAGATACGCAGTATTTT
TRBD1 many TRBJ2-1 TRBV7-6 CASSRTGRNEQFF TGTGCCAGCAGCCGGACAGGGCGCAATGAGCAGTTCTTC
. few TRBJ1-5 TRBV7-9 CASSIDDNQPQHF TGTGCCAGCAGCATCGACGATAATCAGCCCCAGCATTTT
. few TRBJ2-7 TRBV7-2 CASSLDPPFYEQYF TGTGCCAGCAGCTTAGACCCCCCTTTTTACGAGCAGTACTTC
. . TRBJ2-3 TRBV5-6 CASSLKQGSTDTQYF TGTGCCAGCAGCTTGAAGCAGGGGAGCACAGATACGCAGTATTTT
TRBD2 many TRBJ2-2 TRBV19 CASSILRTSVELFF TGTGCCAGTAGTATTCTTAGGACTAGCGTGGAGCTGTTTTTT
. few TRBJ2-7 TRBV28 CASRHSSYEQYF TGTGCCAGCAGGCACAGCTCCTACGAGCAGTACTTC
. . TRBJ1-4 TRBV6-1 CASSERQPNNEKLFF TGTGCCAGCAGTGAACGACAGCCCAATAATGAAAAACTGTTTTTT
. . TRBJ1-4 TRBV28 CASKTGTEKLFF TGTGCCAGCAAAACCGGGACAGAAAAACTGTTTTTT
. few TRBJ2-4 TRBV5-4 CASSTGGVQNIQYF TGTGCCAGCAGCACCGGCGGGGTCCAAAACATTCAGTACTTC
. few TRBJ1-5 TRBV19 CASSISSGNGYSNQPQHF TGTGCCAGTAGTATATCTTCGGGAAACGGGTATAGCAATCAGCCCCAGCATTTT
. . TRBJ1-2 TRBV4-3 CASSLRGRSGYTF TGCGCCAGCAGCCTGAGAGGGCGGAGTGGCTACACCTTC
. many TRBJ2-1 TRBV23-1 CASSQLENPRGHNEQFF TGCGCCAGCAGTCAATTGGAGAACCCCCGGGGACACAATGAGCAGTTCTTC
. few TRBJ1-5 TRBV5-4 CASSQTTGITGQPQHF TGCGCCAGCAGCCAAACCACCGGGATCACGGGACAGCCCCAGCATTTT
. . TRBJ1-2 TRBV7-9 CASSLQFYGYTF TGTGCCAGCAGCCTACAATTCTATGGCTACACCTTC